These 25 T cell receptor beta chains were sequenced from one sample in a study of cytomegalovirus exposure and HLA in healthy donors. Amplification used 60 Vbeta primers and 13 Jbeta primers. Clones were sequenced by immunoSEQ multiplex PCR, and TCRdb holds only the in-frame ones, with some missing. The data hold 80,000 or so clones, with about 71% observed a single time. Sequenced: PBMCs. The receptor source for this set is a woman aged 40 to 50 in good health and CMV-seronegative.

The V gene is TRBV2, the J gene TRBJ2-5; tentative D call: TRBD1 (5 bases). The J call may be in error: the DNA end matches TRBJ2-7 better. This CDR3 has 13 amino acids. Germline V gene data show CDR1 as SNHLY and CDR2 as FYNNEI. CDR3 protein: CASKQGSSYEQYF. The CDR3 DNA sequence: TGTGCCAGCAAGCAGGGTTCATCCTACGAGCAGTACTTC.

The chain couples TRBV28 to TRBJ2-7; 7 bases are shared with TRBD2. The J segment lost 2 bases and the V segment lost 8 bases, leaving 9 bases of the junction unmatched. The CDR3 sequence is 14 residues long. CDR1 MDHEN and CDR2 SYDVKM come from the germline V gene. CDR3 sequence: CASVTGTNTYEQYF. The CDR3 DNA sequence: TGTGCCAGCGTGACCGGGACTAATACCTACGAGCAGTACTTC.

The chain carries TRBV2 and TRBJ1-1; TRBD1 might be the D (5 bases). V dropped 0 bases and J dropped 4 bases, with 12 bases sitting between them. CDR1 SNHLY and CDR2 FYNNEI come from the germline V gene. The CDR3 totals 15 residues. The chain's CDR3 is CASSEARGRSTEAFF. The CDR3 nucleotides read TGTGCCAGCAGTGAAGCTAGGGGAAGGAGCACTGAAGCTTTCTTT.

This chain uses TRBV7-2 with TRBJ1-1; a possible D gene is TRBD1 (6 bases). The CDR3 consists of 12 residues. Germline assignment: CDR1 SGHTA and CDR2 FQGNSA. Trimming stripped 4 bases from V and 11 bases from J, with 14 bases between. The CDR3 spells CASSSDSRRAFF. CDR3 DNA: TGTGCCAGCAGCTCGGACAGCCGTAGGGCTTTCTTT.

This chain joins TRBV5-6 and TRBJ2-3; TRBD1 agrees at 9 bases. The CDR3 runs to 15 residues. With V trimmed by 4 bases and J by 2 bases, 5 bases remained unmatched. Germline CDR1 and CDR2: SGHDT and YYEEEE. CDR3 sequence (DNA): TGTGCCAGCAGCCCGGGACAGGGTTTCACAGATACGCAGTATTTT. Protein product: CASSPGQGFTDTQYF.

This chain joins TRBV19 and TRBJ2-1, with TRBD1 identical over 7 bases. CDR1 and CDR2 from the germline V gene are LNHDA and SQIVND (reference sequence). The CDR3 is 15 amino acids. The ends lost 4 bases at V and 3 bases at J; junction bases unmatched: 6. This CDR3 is CASSRGQDGYNEQFF. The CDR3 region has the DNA TGTGCCAGTAGTAGAGGACAGGACGGCTACAATGAGCAGTTCTTC.

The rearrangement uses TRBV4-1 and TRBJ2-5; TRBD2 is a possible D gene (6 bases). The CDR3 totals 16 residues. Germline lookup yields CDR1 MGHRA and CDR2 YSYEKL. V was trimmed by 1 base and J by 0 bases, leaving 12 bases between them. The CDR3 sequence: CASSQVGSRNQETQYF. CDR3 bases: TGCGCCAGCAGCCAAGTCGGGAGTAGGAACCAAGAGACCCAGTACTTC.

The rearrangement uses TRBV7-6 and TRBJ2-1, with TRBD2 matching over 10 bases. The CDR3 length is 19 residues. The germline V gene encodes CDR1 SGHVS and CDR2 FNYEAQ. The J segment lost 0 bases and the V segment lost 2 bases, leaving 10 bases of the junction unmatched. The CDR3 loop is CASSLTLAGALSSYNEQFF. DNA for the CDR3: TGTGCCAGCAGCTTAACTCTAGCGGGGGCCTTGAGCTCCTACAATGAGCAGTTCTTC.

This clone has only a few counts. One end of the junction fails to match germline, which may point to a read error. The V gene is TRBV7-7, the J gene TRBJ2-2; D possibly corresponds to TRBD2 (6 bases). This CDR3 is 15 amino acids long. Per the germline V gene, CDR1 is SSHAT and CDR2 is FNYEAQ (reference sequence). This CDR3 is CASSLAVGGPGELFF. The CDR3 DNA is TGTGCTAGCAGCTTAGCGGTCGGGGGACCCGGGGAGCTGTTTTTT.

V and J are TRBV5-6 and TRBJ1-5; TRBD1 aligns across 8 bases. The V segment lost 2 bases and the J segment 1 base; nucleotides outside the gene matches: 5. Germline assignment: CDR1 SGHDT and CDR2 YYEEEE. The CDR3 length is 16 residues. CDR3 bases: TGTGCCAGCAGCTTTAGACAGGGGTTAAGCAATCAGCCCCAGCATTTT. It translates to CASSFRQGLSNQPQHF.

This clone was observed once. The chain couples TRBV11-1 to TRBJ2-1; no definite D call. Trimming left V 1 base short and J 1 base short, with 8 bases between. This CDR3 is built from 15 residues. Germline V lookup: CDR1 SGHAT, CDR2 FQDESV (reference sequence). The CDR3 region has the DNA TGTGCCAGCAGCTTAGGACACTTATCCTACAATGAGCAGTTCTTC. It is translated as CASSLGHLSYNEQFF. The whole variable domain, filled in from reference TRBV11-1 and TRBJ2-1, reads EAEVAQSPRYKITEKSQAVAFWCDPISGHATLYWYRQILGQGPELLVQFQDESVVDDSQLPKDRFSAERLKGVDSTLKIQPAELGDSAMYLCASSLGHLSYNEQFFGPGTRLTVL.

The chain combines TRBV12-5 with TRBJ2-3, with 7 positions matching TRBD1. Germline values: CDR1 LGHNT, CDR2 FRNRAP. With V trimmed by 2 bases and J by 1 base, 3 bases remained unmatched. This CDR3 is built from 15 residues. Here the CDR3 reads CASGLTTGGTDTQYF. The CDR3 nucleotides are TGTGCTAGTGGTTTGACAACAGGGGGCACAGATACGCAGTATTTT.

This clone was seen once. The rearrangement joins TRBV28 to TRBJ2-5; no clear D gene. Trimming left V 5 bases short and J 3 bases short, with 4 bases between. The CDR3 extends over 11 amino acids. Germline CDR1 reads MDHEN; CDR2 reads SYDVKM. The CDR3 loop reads CASSREETQYF. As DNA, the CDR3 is TGTGCCAGCAGTCGCGAAGAGACCCAGTACTTC.

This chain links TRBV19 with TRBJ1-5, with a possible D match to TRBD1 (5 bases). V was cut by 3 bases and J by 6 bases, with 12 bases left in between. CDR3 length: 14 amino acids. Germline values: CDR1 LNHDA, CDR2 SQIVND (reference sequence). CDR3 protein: CASSIGGWGQPQHF. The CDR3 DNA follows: TGTGCCAGTAGTATCGGGGGATGGGGTCAGCCCCAGCATTTT. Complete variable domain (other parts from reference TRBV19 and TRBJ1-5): DGGITQSPKYLFRKEGQNVTLSCEQNLNHDAMYWYRQDPGQGLRLIYYSQIVNDFQKGDIAEGYSVSREKKESFPLTVTSAQKNPTAFYLCASSIGGWGQPQHFGDGTRLSIL.

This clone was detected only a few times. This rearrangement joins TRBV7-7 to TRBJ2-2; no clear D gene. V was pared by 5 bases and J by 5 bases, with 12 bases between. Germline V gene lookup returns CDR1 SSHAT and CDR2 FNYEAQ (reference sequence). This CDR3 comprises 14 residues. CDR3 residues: CASSPLVKTGELFF. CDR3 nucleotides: TGTGCCAGCAGCCCCTTAGTTAAAACCGGGGAGCTGTTTTTT.

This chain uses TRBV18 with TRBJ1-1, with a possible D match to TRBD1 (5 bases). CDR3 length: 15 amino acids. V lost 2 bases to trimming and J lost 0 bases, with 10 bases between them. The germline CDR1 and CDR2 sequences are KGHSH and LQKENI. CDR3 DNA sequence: TGTGCCAGCTCACCATCAGGACATATGAACACTGAAGCTTTCTTT. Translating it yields CASSPSGHMNTEAFF. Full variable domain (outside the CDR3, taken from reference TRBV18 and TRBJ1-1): NAGVMQNPRHLVRRRGQEARLRCSPMKGHSHVYWYRQLPEEGLKFMVYLQKENIIDESGMPKERFSAEFPKEGPSILRIQQVVRGDSAAYFCASSPSGHMNTEAFFGQGTRLTVV.

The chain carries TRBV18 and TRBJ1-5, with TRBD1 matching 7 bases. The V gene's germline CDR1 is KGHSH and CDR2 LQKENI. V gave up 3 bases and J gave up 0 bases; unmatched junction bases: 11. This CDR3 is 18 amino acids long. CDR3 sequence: CASSPTGRDSRSNQPQHF. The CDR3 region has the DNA TGTGCCAGCTCACCCACTGGGCGGGACAGTCGTAGCAATCAGCCCCAGCATTTT.

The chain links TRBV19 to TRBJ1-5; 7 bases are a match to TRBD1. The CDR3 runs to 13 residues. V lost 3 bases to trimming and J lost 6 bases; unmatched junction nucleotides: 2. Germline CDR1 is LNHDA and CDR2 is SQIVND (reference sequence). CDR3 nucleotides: TGTGCCAGTAGTATTCAGGGGGGTCAGCCCCAGCATTTT. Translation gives CASSIQGGQPQHF.

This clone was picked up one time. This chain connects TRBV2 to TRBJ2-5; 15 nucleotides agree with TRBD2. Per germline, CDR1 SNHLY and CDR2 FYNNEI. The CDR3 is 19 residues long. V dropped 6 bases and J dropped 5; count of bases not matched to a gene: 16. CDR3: CASSGPGLAGGRSEETQYF. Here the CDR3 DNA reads TGTGCCAGCAGCGGACCGGGACTAGCGGGAGGTAGGAGTGAGGAGACCCAGTACTTC. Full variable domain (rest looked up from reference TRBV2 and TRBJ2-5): EPEVTQTPSHQVTQMGQEVILRCVPISNHLYFYWYRQILGQKVEFLVSFYNNEISEKSEIFDDQFSVERPDGSNFTLKIRSTKLEDSAMYFCASSGPGLAGGRSEETQYFGPGTRLLVL.

This CDR3 reads CASSFPGQGREKLFF. Here the CDR3 DNA reads TGTGCCAGCAGTTTCCCGGGACAGGGGAGGGAAAAACTGTTTTTT. V usage is TRBV28 and J usage is TRBJ1-4, with TRBD1 identical over 10 bases. The CDR3 is 15 amino acids. The V segment lost 3 bases and the J segment 8 bases; nucleotides outside the gene matches: 6. From germline, CDR1 is MDHEN and CDR2 SYDVKM.

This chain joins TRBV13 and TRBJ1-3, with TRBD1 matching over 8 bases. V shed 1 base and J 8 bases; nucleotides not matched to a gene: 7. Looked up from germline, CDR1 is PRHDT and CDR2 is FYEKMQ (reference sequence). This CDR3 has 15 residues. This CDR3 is CASSLVGTGRDTIYF. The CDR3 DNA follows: TGTGCCAGCAGCTTAGTAGGGACAGGTCGGGACACCATATATTTT. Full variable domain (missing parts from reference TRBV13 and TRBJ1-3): AAGVIQSPRHLIKEKRETATLKCYPIPRHDTVYWYQQGPGQDPQFLISFYEKMQSDKGSIPDRFSAQQFSDYHSELNMSSLELGDSALYFCASSLVGTGRDTIYFGEGSWLTVV.

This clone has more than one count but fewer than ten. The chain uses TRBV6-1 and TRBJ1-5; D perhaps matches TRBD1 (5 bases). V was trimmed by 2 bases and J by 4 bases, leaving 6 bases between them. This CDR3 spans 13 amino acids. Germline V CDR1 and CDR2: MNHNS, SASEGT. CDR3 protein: CASSEQGNQPQHF. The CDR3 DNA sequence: TGTGCCAGCAGTGAACAGGGTAATCAGCCCCAGCATTTT.

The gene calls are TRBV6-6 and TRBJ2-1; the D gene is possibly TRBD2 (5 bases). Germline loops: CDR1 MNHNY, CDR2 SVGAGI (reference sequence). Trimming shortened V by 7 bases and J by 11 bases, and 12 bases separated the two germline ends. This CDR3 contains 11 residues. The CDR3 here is CASTGTGKQFF. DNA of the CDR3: TGTGCCAGCACCGGTACGGGGAAGCAGTTCTTC.

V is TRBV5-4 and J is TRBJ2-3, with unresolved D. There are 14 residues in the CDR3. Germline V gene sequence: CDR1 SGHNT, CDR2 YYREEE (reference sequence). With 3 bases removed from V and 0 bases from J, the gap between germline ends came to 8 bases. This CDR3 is CASSSKTSTDTQYF. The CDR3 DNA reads TGTGCCAGCAGCTCCAAGACTAGCACAGATACGCAGTATTTT. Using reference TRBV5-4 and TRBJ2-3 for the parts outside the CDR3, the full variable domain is ETGVTQSPTHLIKTRGQQVTLRCSSQSGHNTVSWYQQALGQGPQFIFQYYREEENGRGNFPPRFSGLQFPNYSSELNVNALELDDSALYLCASSSKTSTDTQYFGPGTRLTVL.

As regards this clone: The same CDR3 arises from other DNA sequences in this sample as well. In nucleotides, the CDR3 is TGCGCCAGCAGAATAGCGGGGGGTGAATACAATGAGCAGTTCTTC. This gives the protein CASRIAGGEYNEQFF. This chain links TRBV5-1 with TRBJ2-1; 10 positions match TRBD2. This CDR3 comprises 15 residues. Germline V gene data show CDR1 as SGHRS and CDR2 as YFSETQ. V shed 5 bases and J 4 bases; nucleotides not matched to a gene: 6.